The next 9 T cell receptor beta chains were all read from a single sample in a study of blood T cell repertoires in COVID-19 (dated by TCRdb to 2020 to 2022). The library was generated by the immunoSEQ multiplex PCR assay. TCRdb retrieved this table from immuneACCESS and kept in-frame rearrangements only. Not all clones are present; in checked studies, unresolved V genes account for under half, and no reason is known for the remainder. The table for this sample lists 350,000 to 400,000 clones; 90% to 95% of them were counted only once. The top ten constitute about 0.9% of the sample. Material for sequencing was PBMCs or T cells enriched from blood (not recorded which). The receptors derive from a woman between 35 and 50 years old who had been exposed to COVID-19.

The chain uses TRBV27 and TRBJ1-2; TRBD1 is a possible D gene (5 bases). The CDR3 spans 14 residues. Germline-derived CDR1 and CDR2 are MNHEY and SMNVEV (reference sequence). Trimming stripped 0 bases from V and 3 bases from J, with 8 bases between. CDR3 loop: CASSLSVRDYGYTF. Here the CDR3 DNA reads TGTGCCAGCAGTTTATCAGTCAGGGACTATGGCTACACCTTC.

The CDR3 spells CASRTTGNYGYTF. The DNA for the CDR3 is TGTGCCAGCAGAACTACAGGGAACTATGGCTACACCTTC. V gene TRBV12-3 or TRBV12-4 combines with J gene TRBJ1-2; D perhaps matches TRBD1 (6 bases). This CDR3 comprises 13 residues. Trimming pared 6 bases from V and 2 bases from J, leaving 10 bases between.

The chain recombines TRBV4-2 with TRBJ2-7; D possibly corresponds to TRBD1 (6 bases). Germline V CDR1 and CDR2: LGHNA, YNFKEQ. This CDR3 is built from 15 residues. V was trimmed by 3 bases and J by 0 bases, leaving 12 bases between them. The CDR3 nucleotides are TGTGCCAGCAGCCAGCAACAGGGTTCCTCCTACGAGCAGTACTTC. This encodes CASSQQQGSSYEQYF.

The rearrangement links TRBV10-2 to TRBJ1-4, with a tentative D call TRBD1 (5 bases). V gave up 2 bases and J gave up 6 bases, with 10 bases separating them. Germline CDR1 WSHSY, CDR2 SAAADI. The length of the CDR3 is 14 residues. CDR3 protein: CASSEGATYEKLFF. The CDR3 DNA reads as TGCGCCAGCAGTGAGGGGGCGACTTATGAAAAACTGTTTTTT.

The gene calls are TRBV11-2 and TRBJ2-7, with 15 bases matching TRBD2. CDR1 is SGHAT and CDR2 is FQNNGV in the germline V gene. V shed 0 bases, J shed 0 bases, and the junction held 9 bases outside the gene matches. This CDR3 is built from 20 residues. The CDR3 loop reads CASSLDPVGTSGRSSYEQYF. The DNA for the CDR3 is TGTGCCAGCAGCTTAGACCCGGTCGGGACTAGCGGGAGGAGCTCCTACGAGCAGTACTTC.

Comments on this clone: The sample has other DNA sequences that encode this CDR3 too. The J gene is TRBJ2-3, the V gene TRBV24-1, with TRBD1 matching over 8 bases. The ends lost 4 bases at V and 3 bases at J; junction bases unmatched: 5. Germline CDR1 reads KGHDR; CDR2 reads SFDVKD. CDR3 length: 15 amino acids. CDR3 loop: CATSDPGQGTDTQYF. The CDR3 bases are TGTGCCACCAGTGACCCAGGACAGGGAACAGATACGCAGTATTTT.

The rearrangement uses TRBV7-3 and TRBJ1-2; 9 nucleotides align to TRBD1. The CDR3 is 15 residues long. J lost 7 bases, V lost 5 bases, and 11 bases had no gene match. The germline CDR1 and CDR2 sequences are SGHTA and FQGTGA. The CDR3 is CASSPVTGGAGGYTF. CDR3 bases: TGTGCCAGCAGCCCCGTTACAGGGGGCGCGGGTGGCTACACCTTC.

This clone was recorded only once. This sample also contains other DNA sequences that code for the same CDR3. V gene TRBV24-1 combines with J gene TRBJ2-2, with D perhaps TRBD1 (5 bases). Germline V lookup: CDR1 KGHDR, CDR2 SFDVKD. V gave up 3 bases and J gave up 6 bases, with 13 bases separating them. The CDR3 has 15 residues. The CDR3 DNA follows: TGTGCCACCAGTGATAGTCAGGGAAGGGCCGGGGAGCTGTTTTTT. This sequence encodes CATSDSQGRAGELFF.

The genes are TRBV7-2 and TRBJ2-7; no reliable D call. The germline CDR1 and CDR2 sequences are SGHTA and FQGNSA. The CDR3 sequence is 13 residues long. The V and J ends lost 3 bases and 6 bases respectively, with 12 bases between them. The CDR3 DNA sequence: TGTGCCAGCAGCTTCAGCCTAGTGGGCGAGCAGTACTTC. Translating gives CASSFSLVGEQYF.